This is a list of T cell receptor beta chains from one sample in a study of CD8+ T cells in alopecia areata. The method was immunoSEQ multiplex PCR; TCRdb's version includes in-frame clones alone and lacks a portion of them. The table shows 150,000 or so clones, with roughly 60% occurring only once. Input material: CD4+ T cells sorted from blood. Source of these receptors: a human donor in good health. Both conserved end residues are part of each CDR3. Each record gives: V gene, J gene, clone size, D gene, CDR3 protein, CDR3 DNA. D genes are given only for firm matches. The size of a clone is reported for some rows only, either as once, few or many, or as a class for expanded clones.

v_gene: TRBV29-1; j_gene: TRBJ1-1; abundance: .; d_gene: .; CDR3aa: CSVSGGGNTEAFF; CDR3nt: TGCAGCGTCAGTGGGGGAGGGAACACTGAAGCTTTCTTT
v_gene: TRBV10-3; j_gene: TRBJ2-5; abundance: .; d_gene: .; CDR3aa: CAISEPDVLSRGEETQYF; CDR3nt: TGTGCCATCAGTGAGCCGGACGTCTTGTCCAGGGGGGAAGAGACCCAGTACTTC
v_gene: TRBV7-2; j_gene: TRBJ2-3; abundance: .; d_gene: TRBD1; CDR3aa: CASSRGLGRDTSTDTQYF; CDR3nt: TGTGCCAGCTCCAGGGGGCTTGGGCGGGATACTAGCACAGATACGCAGTATTTT
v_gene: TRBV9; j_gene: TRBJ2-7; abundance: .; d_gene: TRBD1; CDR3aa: CASSVGQGRVYEQYF; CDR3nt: TGTGCCAGCAGCGTAGGACAGGGAAGGGTGTACGAGCAGTACTTC
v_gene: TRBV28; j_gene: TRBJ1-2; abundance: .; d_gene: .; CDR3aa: CASRSRGTYGYTF; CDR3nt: TGTGCCAGCAGGTCGAGGGGAACATATGGCTACACCTTC
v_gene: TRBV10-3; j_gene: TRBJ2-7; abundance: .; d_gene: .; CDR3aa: CATGDYEQYF; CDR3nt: TGTGCCACCGGGGACTACGAGCAGTACTTC
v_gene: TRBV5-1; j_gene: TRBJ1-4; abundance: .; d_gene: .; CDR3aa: CASRRKANEKLFF; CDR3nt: TGCGCCAGCAGGAGGAAGGCTAATGAAAAACTGTTTTTT
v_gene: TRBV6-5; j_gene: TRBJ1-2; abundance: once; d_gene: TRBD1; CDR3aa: CASSRDRGGVGGYTF; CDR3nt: TGTGCCAGCAGTCGGGACAGGGGAGGTGTCGGGGGCTACACCTTC
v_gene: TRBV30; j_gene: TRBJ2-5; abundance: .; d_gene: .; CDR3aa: CAWSFGKETQYF; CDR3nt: TGTGCCTGGAGTTTCGGGAAAGAGACCCAGTACTTC
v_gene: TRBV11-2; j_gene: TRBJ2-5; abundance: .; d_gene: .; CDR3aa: CASNLRGEGLETQYF; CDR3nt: TGTGCCAGCAACTTAAGGGGAGAGGGTTTGGAGACCCAGTACTTC
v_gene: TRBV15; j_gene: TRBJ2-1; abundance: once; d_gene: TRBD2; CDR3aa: CATSRDSSGRHNEQFF; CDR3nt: TGTGCCACCAGCAGAGATTCAAGCGGGAGGCACAATGAGCAGTTCTTC
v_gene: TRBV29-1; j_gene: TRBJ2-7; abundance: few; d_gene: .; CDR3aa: CSVSYKHEQYF; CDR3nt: TGCAGCGTTTCCTATAAACACGAGCAGTACTTC
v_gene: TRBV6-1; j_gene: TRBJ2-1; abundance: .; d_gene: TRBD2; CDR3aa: CASSEPVATSASYNEQFF; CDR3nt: TGTGCCAGCAGTGAACCAGTCGCTACTAGCGCGTCCTACAATGAGCAGTTCTTC
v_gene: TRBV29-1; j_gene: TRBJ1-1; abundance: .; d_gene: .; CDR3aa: CSVQRVETSNTEAFF; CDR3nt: TGCAGCGTCCAACGAGTAGAGACCTCGAACACTGAAGCTTTCTTT
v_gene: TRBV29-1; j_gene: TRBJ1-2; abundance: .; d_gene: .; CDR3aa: CSVLRGPYGYTF; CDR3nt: TGCAGCGTACTCAGGGGTCCGTATGGCTACACCTTC
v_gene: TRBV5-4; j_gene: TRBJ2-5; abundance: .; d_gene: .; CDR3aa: CASSDIRETQYF; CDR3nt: TGTGCCAGCAGCGATATCCGAGAGACCCAGTACTTC
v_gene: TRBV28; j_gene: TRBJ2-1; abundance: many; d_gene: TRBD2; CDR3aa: CASVPGLDNEQFF; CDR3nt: TGTGCCAGCGTTCCGGGACTAGACAATGAGCAGTTCTTC
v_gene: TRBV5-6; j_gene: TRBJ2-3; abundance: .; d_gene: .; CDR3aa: CASSLFDLDTQYF; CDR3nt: TGTGCCAGCAGCTTGTTTGATCTTGATACGCAGTATTTT
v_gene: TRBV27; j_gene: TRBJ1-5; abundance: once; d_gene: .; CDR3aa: CASGSIPVGNQPQHF; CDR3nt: TGTGCCAGTGGCAGTATCCCAGTGGGCAATCAGCCCCAGCATTTT
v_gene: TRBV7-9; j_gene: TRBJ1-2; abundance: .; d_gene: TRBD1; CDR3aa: CASSVRGREGYTF; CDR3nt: TGTGCCAGCAGCGTAAGGGGGCGCGAAGGCTACACCTTC
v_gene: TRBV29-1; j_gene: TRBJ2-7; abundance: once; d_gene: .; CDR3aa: CSVAQGTINYEQYF; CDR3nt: TGCAGCGTTGCTCAGGGGACCATCAACTACGAGCAGTACTTC
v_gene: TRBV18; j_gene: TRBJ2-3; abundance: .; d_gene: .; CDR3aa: CASSPKSGSTDTQYF; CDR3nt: TGTGCCAGCTCACCTAAAAGCGGGAGCACAGATACGCAGTATTTT
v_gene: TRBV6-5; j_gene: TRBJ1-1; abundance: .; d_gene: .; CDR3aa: CASSHAGREAFF; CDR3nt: TGTGCCAGCAGTCATGCCGGCAGAGAAGCTTTCTTT
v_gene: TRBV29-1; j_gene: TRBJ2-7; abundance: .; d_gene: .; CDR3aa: CSALRGYNEQYF; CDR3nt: TGCAGCGCCCTCCGGGGGTACAACGAGCAGTACTTC
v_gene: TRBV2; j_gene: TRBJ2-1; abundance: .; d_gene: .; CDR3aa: CASSDLPEWGPTKPSYEQFF; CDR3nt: TGTGCCAGCAGTGATTTACCCGAATGGGGCCCGACCAAACCTAGCTATGAGCAGTTCTTC
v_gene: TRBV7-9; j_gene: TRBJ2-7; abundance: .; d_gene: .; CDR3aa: CASSLAGGSYEQYF; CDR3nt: TGTGCCAGCAGCTTAGCGGGGGGTTCCTACGAGCAGTACTTC
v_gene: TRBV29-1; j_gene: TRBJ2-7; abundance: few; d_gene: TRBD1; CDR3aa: CSVSDRGYEQYF; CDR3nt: TGCAGCGTCTCCGACAGGGGGTACGAGCAGTACTTC
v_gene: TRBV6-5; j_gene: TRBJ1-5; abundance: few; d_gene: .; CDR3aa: CASSSGTKNQPQHF; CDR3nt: TGTGCCAGCAGTTCCGGGACAAAGAATCAGCCCCAGCATTTT
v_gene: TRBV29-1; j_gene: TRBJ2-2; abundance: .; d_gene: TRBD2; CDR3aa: CSALTSGISGELFF; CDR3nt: TGCAGCGCGCTGACTAGCGGGATATCTGGGGAGCTGTTTTTT
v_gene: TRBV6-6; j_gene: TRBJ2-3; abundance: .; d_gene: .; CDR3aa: CASSHLGNLRDTQYF; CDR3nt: TGTGCCAGCAGTCACCTGGGGAACTTGAGGGATACGCAGTATTTT
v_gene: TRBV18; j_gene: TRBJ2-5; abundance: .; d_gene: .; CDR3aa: CASSPIGETQYF; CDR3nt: TGTGCCAGCTCACCAATCGGGGAGACCCAGTACTTC
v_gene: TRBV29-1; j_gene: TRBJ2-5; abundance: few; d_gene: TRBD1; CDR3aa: CSVGQSQETQYF; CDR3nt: TGCAGCGTGGGACAGTCCCAAGAGACCCAGTACTTC
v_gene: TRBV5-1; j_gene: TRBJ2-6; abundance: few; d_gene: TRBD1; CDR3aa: CASQTGLLSGANVLTF; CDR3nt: TGCGCCAGCCAGACAGGGTTACTCTCTGGGGCCAACGTCCTGACTTTC
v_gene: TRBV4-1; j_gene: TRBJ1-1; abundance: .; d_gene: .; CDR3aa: CASSRAAGGNTEAFF; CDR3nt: TGCGCCAGCAGCCGGGCGGCGGGGGGGAACACTGAAGCTTTCTTT
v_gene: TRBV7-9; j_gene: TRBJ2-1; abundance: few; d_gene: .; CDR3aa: CASSMAGIYNEQFF; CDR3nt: TGTGCCAGCAGTATGGCGGGGATCTACAATGAGCAGTTCTTC